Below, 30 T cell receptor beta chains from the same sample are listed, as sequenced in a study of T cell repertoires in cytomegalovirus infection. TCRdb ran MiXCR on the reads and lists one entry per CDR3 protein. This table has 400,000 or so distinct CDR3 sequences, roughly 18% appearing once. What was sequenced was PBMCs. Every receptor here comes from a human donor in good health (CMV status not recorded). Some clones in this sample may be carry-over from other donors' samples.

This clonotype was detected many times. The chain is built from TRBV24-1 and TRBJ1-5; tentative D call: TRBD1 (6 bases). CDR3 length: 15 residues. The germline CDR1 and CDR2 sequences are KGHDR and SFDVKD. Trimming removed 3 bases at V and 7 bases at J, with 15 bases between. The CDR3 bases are TGTGCCACCAGTGATCCGAGGGGGGGTGGGCAGCCCCAGCATTTT. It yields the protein CATSDPRGGGQPQHF.

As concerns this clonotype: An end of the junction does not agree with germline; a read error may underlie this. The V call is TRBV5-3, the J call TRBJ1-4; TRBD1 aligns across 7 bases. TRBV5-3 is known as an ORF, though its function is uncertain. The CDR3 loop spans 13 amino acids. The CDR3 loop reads CASSSVGTAKLFF. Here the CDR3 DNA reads TGTGCCAGCAGCTCTGTTGGGACAGCGAAACTGTTTTTT.

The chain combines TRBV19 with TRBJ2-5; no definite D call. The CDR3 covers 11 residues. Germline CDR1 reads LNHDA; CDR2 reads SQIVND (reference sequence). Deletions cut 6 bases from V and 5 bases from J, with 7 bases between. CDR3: CASSQLETQYF. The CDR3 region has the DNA TGTGCCAGTAGCCAGTTGGAGACCCAGTACTTC.

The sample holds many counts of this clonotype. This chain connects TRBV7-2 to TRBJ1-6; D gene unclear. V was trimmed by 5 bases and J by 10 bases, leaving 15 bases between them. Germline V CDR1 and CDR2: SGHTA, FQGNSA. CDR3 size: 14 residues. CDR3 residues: CASSARTGWSPLHF. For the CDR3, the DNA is TGTGCCAGCAGCGCCCGGACGGGCTGGTCACCCCTCCACTTT.

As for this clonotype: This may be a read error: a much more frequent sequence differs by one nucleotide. The CDR3 sequence: CASNPRIKGGGNTIYF. CDR3 bases: TGTGCCAGCAACCCTAGGATCAAGGGGGGAGGAAACACCATATATTTT. The rearrangement joins TRBV7-6 to TRBJ1-3; D perhaps matches TRBD1 (6 bases). CDR1 and CDR2 from the germline V gene are SGHVS and FNYEAQ. This CDR3 contains 16 residues. The ends were cut back, 7 bases at V and 4 bases at J, with 20 bases in the middle.

This CDR3 is CASSFRGEGSNQPQHF. For the CDR3, the DNA is TGTGCCAGCAGCTTCAGAGGTGAGGGAAGCAATCAGCCCCAGCATTTT. The genes are TRBV11-3 and TRBJ1-5; D unclear. The CDR3 covers 16 residues. Trimming cost V 3 bases and J 1 base, with 13 bases left between them. Germline V lookup: CDR1 SGHNT, CDR2 YENEEA.

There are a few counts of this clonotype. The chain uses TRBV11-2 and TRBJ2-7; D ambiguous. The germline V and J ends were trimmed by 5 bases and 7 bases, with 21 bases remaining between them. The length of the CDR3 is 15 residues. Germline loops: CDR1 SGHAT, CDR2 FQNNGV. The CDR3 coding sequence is TGTGCCAGCAGCCCGAGACTTACAGATTTGTGGGAGCAGTACTTC. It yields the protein CASSPRLTDLWEQYF.

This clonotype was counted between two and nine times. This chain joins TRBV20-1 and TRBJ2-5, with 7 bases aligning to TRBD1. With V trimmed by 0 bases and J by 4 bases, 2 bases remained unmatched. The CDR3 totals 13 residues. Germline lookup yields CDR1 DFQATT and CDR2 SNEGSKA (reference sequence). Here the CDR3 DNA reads TGCAGTGCTAGAGAACAGGGGAGAGAGACCCAGTACTTC. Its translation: CSAREQGRETQYF.

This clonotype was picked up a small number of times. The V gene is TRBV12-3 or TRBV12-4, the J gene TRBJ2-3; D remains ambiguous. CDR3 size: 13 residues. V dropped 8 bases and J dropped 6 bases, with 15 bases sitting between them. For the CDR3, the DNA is TGTGCCAGCGCCGGCAGCCCTAGGGATACGCAGTATTTT. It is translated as CASAGSPRDTQYF.

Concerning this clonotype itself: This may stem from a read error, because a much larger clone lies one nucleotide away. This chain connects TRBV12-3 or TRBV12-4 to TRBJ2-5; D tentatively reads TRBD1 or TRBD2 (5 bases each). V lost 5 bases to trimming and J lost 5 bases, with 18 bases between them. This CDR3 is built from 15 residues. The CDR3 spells CASSRTGTVEETQYF. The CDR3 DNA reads TGTGCCAGCAGTCGAACCGGGACGGTAGAGGAGACCCAGTACTTC.

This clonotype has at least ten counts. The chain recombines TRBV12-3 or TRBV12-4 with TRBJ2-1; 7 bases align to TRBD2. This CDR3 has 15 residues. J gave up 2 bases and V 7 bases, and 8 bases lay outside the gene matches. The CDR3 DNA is TGTGCCAGCAAAAAAAGGGAGGGAGCCTACAATGAGCAGTTCTTC. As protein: CASKKREGAYNEQFF.

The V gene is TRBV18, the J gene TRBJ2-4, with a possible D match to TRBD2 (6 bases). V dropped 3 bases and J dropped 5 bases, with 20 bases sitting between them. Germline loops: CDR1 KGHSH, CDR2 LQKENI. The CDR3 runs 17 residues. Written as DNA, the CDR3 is TGTGCCAGCTCACCGTCTTCGGACTACTATAAGGAAAACATTCAGTACTTC. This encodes CASSPSSDYYKENIQYF.

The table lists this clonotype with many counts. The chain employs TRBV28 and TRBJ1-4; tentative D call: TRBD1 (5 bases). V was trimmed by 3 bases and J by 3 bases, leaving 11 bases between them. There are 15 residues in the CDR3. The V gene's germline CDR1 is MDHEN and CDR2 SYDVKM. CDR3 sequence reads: CASSFPGTANEKLFF. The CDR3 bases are TGTGCCAGCAGTTTCCCCGGGACGGCTAATGAAAAACTGTTTTTT.

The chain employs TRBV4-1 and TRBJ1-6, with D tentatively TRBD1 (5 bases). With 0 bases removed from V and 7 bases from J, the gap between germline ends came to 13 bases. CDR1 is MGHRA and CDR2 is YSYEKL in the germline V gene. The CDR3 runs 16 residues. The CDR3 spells CASSQEVTGGNSPLHF. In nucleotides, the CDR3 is TGCGCCAGCAGCCAAGAGGTAACGGGGGGGAATTCACCCCTCCACTTT.

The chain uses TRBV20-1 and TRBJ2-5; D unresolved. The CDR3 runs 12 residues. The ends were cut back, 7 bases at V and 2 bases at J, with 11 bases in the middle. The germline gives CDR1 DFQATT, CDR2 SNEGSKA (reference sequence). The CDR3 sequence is CSGITAQETQYF. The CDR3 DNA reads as TGCAGTGGCATAACAGCACAAGAGACCCAGTACTTC.

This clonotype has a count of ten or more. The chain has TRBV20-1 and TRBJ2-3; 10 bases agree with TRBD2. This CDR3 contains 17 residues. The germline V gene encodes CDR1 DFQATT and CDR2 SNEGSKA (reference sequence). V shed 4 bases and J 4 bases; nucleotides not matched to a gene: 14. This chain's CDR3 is CSANSLLTSGWADTQYF. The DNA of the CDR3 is TGCAGTGCTAACTCCCTCCTGACTAGCGGGTGGGCAGATACGCAGTATTTT.

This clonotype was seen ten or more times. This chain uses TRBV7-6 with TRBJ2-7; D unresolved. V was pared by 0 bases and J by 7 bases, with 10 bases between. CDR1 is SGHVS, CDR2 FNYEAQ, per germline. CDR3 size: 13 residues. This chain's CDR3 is CASSLAVGGEQYF. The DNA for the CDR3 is TGTGCCAGCAGCTTAGCAGTAGGTGGGGAGCAGTACTTC.

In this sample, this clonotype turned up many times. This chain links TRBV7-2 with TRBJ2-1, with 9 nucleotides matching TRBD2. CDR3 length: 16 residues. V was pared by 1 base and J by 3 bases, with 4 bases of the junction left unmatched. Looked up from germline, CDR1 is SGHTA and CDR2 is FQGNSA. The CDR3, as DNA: TGTGCCAGCAGCTTAGTCCGGACTAGCGACTACAATGAGCAGTTCTTC. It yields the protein CASSLVRTSDYNEQFF.

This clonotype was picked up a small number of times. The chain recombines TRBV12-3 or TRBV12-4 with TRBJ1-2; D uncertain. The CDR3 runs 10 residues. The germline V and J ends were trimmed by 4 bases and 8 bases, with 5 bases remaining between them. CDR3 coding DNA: TGTGCCAGCAGTTCCAACGGCTACACCTTC. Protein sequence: CASSSNGYTF.

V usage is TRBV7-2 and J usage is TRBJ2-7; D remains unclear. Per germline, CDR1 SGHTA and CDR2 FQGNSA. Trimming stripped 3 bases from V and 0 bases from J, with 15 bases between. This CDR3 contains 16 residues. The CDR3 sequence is CASSFVYGGSSYEQYF. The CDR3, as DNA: TGTGCCAGCAGCTTTGTCTATGGCGGAAGCTCCTACGAGCAGTACTTC.

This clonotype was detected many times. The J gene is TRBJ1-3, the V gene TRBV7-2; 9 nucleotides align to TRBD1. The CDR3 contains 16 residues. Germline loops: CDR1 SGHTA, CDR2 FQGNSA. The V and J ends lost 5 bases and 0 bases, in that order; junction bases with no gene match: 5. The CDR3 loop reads CASSVRDRVSGNTIYF. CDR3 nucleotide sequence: TGTGCCAGCAGCGTCCGGGACAGGGTCTCTGGAAACACCATATATTTT.

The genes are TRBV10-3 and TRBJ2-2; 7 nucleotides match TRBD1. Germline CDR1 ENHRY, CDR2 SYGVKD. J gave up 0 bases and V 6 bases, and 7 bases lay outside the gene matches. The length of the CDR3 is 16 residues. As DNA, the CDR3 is TGTGCCATCAGCGGGACAGCCACTTCGAACACCGGGGAGCTGTTTTTT. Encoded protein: CAISGTATSNTGELFF.

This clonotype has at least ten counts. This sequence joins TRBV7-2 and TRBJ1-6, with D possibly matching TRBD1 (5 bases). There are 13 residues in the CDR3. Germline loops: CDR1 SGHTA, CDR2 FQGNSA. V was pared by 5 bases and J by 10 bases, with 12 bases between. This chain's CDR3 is CASSRDRGSPLHF. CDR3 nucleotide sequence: TGTGCCAGCAGCCGGGACCGGGGATCACCCCTCCACTTT.

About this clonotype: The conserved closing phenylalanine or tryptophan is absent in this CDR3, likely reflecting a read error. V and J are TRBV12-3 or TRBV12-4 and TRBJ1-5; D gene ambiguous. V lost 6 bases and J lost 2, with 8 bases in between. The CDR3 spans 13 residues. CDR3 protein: CASSAMGNQPQHL. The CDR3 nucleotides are TGTGCCAGCAGCGCAATGGGCAATCAGCCCCAGCATTTG.

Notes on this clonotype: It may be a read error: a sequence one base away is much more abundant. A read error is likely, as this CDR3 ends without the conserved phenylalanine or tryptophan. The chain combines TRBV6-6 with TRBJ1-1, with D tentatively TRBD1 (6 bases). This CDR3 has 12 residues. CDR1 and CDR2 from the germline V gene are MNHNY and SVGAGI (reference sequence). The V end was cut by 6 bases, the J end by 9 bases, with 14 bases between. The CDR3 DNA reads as TGTGCCAGCAGCCCCGGTGACAGGAAAGCTTTCCTT. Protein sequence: CASSPGDRKAFL.

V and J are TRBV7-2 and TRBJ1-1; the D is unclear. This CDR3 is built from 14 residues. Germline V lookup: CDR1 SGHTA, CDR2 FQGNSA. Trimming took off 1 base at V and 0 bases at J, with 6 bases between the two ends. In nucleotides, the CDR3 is TGTGCCAGCAGCTTAGGGAATATGAACACTGAAGCTTTCTTT. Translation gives CASSLGNMNTEAFF.

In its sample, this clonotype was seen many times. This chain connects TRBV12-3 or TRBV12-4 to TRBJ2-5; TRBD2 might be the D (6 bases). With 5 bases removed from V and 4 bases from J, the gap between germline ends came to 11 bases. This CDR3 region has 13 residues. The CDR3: CASSVEGRETQYF. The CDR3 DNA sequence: TGTGCCAGCAGTGTGGAGGGGCGAGAGACCCAGTACTTC.

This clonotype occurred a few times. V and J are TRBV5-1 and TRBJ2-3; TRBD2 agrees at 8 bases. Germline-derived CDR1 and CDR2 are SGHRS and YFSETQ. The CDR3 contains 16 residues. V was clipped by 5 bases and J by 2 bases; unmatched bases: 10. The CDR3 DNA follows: TGCGCCAGCAGGAGCGCGGGGGGTCCCCTCACAGATACGCAGTATTTT. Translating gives CASRSAGGPLTDTQYF.

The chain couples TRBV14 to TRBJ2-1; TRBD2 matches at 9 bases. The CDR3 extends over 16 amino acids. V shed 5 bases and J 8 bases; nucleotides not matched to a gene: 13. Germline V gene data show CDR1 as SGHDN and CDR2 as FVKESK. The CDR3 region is CASSTTRHSGSDEQFF. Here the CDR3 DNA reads TGTGCCAGCAGCACCACTAGACATAGCGGGAGCGATGAGCAGTTCTTC. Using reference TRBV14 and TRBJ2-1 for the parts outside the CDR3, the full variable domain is EAGVTQFPSHSVIEKGQTVTLRCDPISGHDNLYWYRRVMGKEIKFLLHFVKESKQDESGMPNNRFLAERTGGTYSTLKVQPAELEDSGVYFCASSTTRHSGSDEQFFGPGTRLTVL.

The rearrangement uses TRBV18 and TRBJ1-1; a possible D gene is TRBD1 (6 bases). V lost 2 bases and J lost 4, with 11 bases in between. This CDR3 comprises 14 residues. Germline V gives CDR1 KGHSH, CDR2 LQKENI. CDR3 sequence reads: CASSPTGFGTEAFF. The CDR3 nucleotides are TGTGCCAGCTCACCAACAGGGTTTGGCACTGAAGCTTTCTTT.